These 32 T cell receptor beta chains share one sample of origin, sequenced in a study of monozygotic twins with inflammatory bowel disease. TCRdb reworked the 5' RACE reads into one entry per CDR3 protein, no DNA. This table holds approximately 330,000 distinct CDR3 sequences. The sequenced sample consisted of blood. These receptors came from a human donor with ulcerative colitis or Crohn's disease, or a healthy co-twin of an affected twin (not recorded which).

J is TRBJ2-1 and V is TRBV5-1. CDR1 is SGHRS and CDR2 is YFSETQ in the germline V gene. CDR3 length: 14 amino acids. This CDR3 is CASSLVSRENEQFF.

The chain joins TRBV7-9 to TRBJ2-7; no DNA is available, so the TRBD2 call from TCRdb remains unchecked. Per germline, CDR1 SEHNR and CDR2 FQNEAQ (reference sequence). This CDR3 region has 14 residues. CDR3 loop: CASTPSGVKDEQYF.

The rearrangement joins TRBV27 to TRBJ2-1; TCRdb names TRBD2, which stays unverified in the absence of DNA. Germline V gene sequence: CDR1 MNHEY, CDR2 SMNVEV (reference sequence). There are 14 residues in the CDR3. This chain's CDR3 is CASSWTSGRNEQFF.

The CDR3 spells CSAREPGHDNSPLHF. The chain combines TRBV20-1 with TRBJ1-6; TCRdb reports TRBD1, a call that lacks DNA to check it against. Germline CDR1 is DFQATT and CDR2 is SNEGSKA (reference sequence). CDR3 length equals 15 residues.

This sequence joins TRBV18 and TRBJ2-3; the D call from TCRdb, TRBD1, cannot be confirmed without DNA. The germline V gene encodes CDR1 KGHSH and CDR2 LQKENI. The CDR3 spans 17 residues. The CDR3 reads CASSPQRAGKPTDTQYF.

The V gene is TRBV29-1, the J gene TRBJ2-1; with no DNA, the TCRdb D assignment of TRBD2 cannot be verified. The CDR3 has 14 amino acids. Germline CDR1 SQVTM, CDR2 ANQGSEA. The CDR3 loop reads CSVGGLAGNNEQFF.

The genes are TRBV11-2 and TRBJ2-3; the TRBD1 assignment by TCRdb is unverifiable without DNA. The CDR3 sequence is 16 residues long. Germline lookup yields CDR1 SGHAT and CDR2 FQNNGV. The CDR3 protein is CASSLRDSRAIDTQYF.

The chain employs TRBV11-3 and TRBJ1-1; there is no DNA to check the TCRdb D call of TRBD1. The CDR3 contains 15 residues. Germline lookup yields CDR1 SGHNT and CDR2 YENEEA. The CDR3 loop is CASSRTGVANTEAFF.

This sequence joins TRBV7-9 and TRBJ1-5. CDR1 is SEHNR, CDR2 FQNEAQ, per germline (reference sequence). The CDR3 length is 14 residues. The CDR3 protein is CASSSFDSNQPQHF.

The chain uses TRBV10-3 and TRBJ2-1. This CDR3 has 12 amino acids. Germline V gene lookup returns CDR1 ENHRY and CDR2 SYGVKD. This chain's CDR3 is CAISESNNEQFF.

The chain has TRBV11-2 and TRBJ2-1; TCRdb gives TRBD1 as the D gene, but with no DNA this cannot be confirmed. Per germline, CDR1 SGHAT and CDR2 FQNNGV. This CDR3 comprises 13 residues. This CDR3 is CASSPGRYNEQFF. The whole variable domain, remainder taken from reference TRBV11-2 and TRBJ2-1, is EAGVAQSPRYKIIEKRQSVAFWCNPISGHATLYWYQQILGQGPKLLIQFQNNGVVDDSQLPKDRFSAERLKGVDSTLKIQPAKLEDSAVYLCASSPGRYNEQFFGPGTRLTVL.

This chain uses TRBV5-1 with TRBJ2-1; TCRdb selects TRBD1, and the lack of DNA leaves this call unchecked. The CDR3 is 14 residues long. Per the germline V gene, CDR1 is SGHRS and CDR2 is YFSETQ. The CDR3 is CASSSGTEYNEQFF.

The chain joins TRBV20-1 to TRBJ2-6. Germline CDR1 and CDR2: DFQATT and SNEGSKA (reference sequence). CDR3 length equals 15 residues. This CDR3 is CSAHMRGPGANVLTF.

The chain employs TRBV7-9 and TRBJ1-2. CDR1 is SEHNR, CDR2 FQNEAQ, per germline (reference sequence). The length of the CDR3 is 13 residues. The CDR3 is CASSFIDSGGYTF.

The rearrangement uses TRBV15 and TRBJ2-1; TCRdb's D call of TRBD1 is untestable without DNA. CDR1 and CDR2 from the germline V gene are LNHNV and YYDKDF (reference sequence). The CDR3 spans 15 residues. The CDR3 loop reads CATTLTGVPYNEQFF. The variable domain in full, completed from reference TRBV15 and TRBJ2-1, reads DAMVIQNPRYQVTQFGKPVTLSCSQTLNHNVMYWYQQKSSQAPKLLFHYYDKDFNNEADTPDNFQSRRPNTSFCFLDIRSPGLGDTAMYLCATTLTGVPYNEQFFGPGTRLTVL.

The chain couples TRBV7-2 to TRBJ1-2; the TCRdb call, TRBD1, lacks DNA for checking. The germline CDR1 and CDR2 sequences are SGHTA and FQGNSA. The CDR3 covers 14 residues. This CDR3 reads CASSPMGQGYGYTF.

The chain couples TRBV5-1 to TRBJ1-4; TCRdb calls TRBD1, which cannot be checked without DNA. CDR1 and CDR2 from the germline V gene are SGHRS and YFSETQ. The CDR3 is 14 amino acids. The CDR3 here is CASSFRDSNEKLFF.

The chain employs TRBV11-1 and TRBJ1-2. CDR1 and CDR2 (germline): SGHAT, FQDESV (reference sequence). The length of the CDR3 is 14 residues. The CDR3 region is CASSALGANDGYTF. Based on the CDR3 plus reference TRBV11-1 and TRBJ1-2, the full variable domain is EAEVAQSPRYKITEKSQAVAFWCDPISGHATLYWYRQILGQGPELLVQFQDESVVDDSQLPKDRFSAERLKGVDSTLKIQPAELGDSAMYLCASSALGANDGYTFGSGTRLTVV.

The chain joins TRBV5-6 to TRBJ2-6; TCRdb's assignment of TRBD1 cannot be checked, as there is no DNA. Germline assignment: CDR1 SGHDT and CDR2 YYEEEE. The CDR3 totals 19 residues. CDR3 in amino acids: CASLPGLLQGFSGANVLTF.

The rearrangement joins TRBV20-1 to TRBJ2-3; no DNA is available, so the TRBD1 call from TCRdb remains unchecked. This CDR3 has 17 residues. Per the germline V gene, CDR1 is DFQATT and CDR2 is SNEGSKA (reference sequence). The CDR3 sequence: CSAILRGQGVSTDTQYF.

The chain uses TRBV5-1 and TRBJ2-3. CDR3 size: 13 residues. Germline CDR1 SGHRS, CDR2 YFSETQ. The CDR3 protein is CASSLDYSDTQYF.

Here the CDR3 reads CASSLPGTGGAGANVLTF. The gene calls are TRBV5-1 and TRBJ2-6; TCRdb's D call of TRBD1 is untestable without DNA. Germline V gene sequence: CDR1 SGHRS, CDR2 YFSETQ. This CDR3 region has 18 residues.

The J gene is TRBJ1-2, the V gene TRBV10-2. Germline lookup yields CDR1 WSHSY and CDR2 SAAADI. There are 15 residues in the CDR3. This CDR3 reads CASSESKYSPYGYTF.

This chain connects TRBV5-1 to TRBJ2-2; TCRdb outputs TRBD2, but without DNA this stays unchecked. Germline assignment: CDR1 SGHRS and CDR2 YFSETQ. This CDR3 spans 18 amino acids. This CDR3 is CASSRSLAGGRNTGELFF.

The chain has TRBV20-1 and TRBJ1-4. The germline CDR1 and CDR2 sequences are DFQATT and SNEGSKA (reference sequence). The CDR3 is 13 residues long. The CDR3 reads CSARADPNEKLFF.

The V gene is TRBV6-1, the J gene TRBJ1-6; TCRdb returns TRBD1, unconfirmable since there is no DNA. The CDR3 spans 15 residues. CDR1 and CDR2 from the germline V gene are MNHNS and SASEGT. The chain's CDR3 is CASRETQGRNSPLHF.

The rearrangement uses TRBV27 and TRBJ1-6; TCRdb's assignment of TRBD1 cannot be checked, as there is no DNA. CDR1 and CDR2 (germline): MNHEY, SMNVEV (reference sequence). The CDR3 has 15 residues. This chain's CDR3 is CASSEGGPYNSPLHF.

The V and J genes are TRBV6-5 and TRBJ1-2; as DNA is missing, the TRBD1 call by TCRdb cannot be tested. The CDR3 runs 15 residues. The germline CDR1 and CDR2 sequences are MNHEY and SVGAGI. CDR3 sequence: CASSSRTGREVGYTF.

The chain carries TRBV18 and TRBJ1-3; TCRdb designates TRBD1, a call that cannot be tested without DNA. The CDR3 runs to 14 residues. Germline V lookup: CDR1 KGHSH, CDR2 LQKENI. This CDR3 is CASSPPAGGNTIYF.

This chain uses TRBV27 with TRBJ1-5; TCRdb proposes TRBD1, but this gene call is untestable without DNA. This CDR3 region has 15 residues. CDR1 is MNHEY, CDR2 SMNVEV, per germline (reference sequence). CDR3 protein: CASSKSQGYNQPQHF.

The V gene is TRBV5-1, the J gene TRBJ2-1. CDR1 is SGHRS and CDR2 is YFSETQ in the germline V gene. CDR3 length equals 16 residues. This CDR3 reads CASSLYRGGAYNEQFF. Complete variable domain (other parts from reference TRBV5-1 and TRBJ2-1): KAGVTQTPRYLIKTRGQQVTLSCSPISGHRSVSWYQQTPGQGLQFLFEYFSETQRNKGNFPGRFSGRQFSNSRSEMNVSTLELGDSALYLCASSLYRGGAYNEQFFGPGTRLTVL.

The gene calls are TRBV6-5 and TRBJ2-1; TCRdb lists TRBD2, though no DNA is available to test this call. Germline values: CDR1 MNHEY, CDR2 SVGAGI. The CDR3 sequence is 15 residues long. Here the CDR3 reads CASSYEGPSYNEQFF.